A selection of T cell receptor beta chains follows, all from one sample in a study of T cell changes during pregnancy in multiple sclerosis. The data were produced by immunoSEQ multiplex PCR, yet TCRdb's version contains in-frame clones alone and is incomplete. The table shows roughly 40,000 clones, with 91% occurring only once. Source: CD4+ T cells from peripheral blood mononuclear cells, taken in the second trimester of pregnancy. These receptors came from a female donor in good health, enrolled as a control in a pregnancy study. The CDR3 runs from the conserved cysteine through the conserved F or W. The order of the fields is D gene, clone size, J gene, V gene, CDR3 DNA, CDR3 protein. D genes are given only for firm matches. Not all rows give a size; the values are once, few, many and, for expanded clones, a class.

.	.	TRBJ2-5	TRBV7-3	TGTGCCAGCAGTGTCAGGCAGGGGAGTGGAGAGACCCAGTACTTC	CASSVRQGSGETQYF
.	.	TRBJ1-4	TRBV30	TGTGCCTGGAGTGTAGCCAGGCCAAAGTTTTTT	CAWSVARPKFF
TRBD2	.	TRBJ2-1	TRBV5-1	TGCGCCAGCAGCTTGGAGGGACTAGCGGGACCTCCCAGGTGGAATGAGCAGTTCTTC	CASSLEGLAGPPRWNEQFF
TRBD1	.	TRBJ1-2	TRBV19	TGTGCCACCCGGACAGGGCCTCCCTATGGCTACACCTTC	CATRTGPPYGYTF
TRBD1	.	TRBJ1-3	TRBV11-2	TGTGCCAGCAGCTTAGGACAGGGCCCACGCTCTGGAAACACCATATATTTT	CASSLGQGPRSGNTIYF
TRBD2	.	TRBJ2-3	TRBV4-2	TGTGCCAGCAGCCAAGATGGGGTTCGTACTAGCGGTAGCACAGATACGCAGTATTTT	CASSQDGVRTSGSTDTQYF
.	.	TRBJ2-7	TRBV15	TGTGCCACCAGCAACGCAGGGAACGATCATCAGTACTTC	CATSNAGNDHQYF
.	once	TRBJ1-1	TRBV14	TGTGCCAGCAGCCAAGATCTAGGGGCATTCGAAGCTTTCTTT	CASSQDLGAFEAFF
.	.	TRBJ1-2	TRBV10-1	TGCGCCAGCAGTGAGTCATTCGGGTCTGGCTACACCTTC	CASSESFGSGYTF
TRBD1	once	TRBJ1-1	TRBV30	TGTGCCTGGAGTGTAAAGGGACAGAGCTTTTTT	CAWSVKGQSFF
.	once	TRBJ2-7	TRBV5-3	TGTGCCAGAAGCTTGGTTCCAGGGCCCCCCTACGAGCAGTACTTC	CARSLVPGPPYEQYF
TRBD1	.	TRBJ2-7	TRBV5-1	TGCGCCAGCAGTAGCTTTCCGACAGGGTCTACCTACGAGCAGTACTTC	CASSSFPTGSTYEQYF
TRBD1	.	TRBJ1-4	TRBV19	TGTGCCAGTCGACAGGGAAGAGCACCAACTAATGAAAAACTGTTTTTT	CASRQGRAPTNEKLFF
TRBD1	.	TRBJ1-1	TRBV11-3	TGTGCCAGCAGCTTCGGCGGACAGGGACGGACTGAAGCTTTCTTT	CASSFGGQGRTEAFF
TRBD2	once	TRBJ2-5	TRBV28	TGTGCCAGCAGGACTAGCGGGAGCCAAGAGACCCAGTACTTC	CASRTSGSQETQYF
TRBD2	.	TRBJ2-3	TRBV19	TGTGCCAGTAGGCAGGGACTAGCGGGAGGTGATACGCAGTATTTT	CASRQGLAGGDTQYF
.	.	TRBJ2-3	TRBV5-1	TGCGCCAGCAGCTTGGCGCGGGGTAGCACAGATACGCAGTATTTT	CASSLARGSTDTQYF
TRBD2	once	TRBJ2-1	TRBV7-2	TGTGCCAGCAGCTTATTCGCTAGCGGGGGCAATGAGCAGTTCTTC	CASSLFASGGNEQFF
.	.	TRBJ2-7	TRBV12-5	TGTGCTAGTGCACGCGGGGAAGGTTACGAGCAGTACTTC	CASARGEGYEQYF
TRBD2	.	TRBJ2-5	TRBV29-1	TGCAGCGTTGAGGTTATAGGACTAGAGGGCCAAGAGACCCAGTACTTC	CSVEVIGLEGQETQYF